This TCR beta chain was retrieved from a study of OX40 agonist ivuxolimab in advanced cancers. Study overall: As their treatment, patients were administered ivuxolimab, an agonistic anti-OX40 (CD134) antibody. Averaging roughly 60 years in age, with a range of about 23 to 80, the cohort was approximately 83% male.

Autoimmune disease history or systemic immunosuppression led to patients being barred. Blood sampling took place at baseline, cycle 4 day 1, and cycle 7 day 1. The table came from immunoSEQ multiplex PCR; TCRdb's copy has only in-frame clones and leaves some out. This sample has around 75,000 clones; around 90% occur once, and the top ten carry about a tenth. Trimming stripped 4 bases from V and 1 base from J, with 12 bases between. The CDR3 runs 15 residues. Looked up from germline, CDR1 is MGHRA and CDR2 is YSYEKL. The chain links TRBV4-1 to TRBJ2-3, with D possibly being TRBD1 or TRBD2 (6 bases each). The material was CD4+ or CD8+ T cells sorted from blood, obtained in a trial of the OX40 agonist ivuxolimab. The clonotype comes from an adult with an advanced solid tumor such as melanoma, head and neck, liver or kidney cancer. CDR3 region: CASSPPGAGTDTQYF. The CDR3 DNA sequence: TGCGCCAGCAGCCCGCCGGGGGCCGGCACAGATACGCAGTATTTT.